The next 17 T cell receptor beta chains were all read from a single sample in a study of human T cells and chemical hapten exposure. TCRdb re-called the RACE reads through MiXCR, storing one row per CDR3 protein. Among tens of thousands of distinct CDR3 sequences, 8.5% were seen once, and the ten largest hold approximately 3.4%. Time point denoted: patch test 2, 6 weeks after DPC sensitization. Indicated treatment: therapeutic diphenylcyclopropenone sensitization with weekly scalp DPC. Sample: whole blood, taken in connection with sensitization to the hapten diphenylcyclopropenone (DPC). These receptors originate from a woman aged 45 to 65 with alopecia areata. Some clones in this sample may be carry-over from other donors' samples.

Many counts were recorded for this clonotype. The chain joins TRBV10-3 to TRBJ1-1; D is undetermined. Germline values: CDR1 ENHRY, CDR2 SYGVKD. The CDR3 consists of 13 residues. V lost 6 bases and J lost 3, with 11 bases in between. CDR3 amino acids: CAIRTEFDTEAFF. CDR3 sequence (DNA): TGTGCCATCAGAACAGAATTCGACACTGAAGCTTTCTTT.

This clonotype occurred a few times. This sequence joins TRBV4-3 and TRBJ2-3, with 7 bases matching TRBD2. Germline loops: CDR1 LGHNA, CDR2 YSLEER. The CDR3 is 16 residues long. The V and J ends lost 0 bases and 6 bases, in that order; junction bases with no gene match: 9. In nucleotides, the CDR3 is TGCGCCAGCAGCCAAGATCAAGCGGGAACCTTCGATACGCAGTATTTT. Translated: CASSQDQAGTFDTQYF.

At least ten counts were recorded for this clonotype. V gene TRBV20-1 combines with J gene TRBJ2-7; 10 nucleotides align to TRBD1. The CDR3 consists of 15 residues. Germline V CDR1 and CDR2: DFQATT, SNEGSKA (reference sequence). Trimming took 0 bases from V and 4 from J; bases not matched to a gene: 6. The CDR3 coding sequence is TGCAGTGCTAGAGATCAGAGGACAGGGGGTTACGAGCAGTACTTC. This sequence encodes CSARDQRTGGYEQYF.

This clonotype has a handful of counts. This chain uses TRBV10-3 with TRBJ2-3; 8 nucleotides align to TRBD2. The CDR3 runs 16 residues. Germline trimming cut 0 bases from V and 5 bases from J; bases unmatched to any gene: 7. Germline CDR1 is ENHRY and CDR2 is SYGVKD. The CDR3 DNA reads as TGTGCCATCAGTGAGTCCAACGGGAGGGCGATAGATACGCAGTATTTT. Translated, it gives CAISESNGRAIDTQYF.

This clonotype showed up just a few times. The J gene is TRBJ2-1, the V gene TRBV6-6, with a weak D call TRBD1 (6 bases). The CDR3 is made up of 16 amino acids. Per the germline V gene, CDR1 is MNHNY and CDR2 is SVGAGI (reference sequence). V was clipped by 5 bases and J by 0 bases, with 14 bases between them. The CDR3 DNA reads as TGTGCCAGCAGTCCCAGACAGGCCAGCTCCTACAATGAGCAGTTCTTC. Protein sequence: CASSPRQASSYNEQFF.

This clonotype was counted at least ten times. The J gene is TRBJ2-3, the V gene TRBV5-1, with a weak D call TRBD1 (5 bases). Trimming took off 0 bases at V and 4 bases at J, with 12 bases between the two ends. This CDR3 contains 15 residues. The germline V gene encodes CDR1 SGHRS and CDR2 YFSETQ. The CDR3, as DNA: TGCGCCAGCAGCTTGGGGGATGGACATGCAGATACGCAGTATTTT. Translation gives CASSLGDGHADTQYF.

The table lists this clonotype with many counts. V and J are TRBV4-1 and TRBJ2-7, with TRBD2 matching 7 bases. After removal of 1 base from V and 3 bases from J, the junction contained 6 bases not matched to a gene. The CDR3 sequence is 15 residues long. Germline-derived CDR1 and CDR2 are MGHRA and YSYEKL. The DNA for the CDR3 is TGCGCCAGCAGCCAAGGGATAGCGGGCCTCTACGAGCAGTACTTC. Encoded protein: CASSQGIAGLYEQYF.

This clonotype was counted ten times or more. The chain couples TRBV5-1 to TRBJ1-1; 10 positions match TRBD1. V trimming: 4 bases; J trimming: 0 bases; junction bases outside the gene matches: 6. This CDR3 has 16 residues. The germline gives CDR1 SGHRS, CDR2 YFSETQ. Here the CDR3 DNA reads TGCGCCAGCAGCCCCGGGACAGGGGCCGTGAACACTGAAGCTTTCTTT. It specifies CASSPGTGAVNTEAFF.

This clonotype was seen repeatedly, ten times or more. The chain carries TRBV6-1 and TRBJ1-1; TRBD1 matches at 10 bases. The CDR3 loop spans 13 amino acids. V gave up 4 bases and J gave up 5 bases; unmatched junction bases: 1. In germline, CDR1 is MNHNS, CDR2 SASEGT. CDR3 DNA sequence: TGTGCCAGCAGTGTGGACAGGGGGACTGAAGCTTTCTTT. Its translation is CASSVDRGTEAFF.

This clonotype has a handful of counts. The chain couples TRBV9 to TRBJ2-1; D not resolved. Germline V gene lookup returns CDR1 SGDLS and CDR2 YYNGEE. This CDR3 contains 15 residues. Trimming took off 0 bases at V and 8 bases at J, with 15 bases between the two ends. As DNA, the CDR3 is TGTGCCAGCAGCGTAGACCCCGAGTTACCGGATGAGCAGTTCTTC. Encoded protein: CASSVDPELPDEQFF.

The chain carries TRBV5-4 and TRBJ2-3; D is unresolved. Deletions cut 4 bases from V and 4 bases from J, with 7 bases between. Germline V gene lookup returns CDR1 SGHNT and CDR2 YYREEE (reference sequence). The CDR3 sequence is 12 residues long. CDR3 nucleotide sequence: TGTGCCAGCAGCAACGATCCAGATACGCAGTATTTT. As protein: CASSNDPDTQYF.

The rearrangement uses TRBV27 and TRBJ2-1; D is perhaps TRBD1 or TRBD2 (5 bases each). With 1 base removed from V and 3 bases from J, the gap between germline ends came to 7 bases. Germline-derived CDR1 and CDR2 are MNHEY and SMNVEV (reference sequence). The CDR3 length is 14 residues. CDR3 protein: CASSLLGDYNEQFF. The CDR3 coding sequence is TGTGCCAGCAGTTTATTGGGGGACTACAATGAGCAGTTCTTC.

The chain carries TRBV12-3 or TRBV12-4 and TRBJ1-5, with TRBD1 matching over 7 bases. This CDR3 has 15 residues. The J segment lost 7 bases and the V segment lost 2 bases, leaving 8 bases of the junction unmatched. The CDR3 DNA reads TGTGCCAGCAGTTTAAAACAGGGGAATCACCAGCCCCAGCATTTT. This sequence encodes CASSLKQGNHQPQHF.

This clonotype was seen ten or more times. CDR3 sequence reads: CASRPDRADEQFF. For the CDR3, the DNA is TGTGCCAGCAGACCCGACAGGGCCGATGAGCAGTTCTTC. The J gene is TRBJ2-1, the V gene TRBV6-2 or TRBV6-3; TRBD1 aligns across 7 bases. CDR3 length: 13 residues. Per the germline V gene, CDR1 is MNHEY and CDR2 is SVGEGT. J lost 8 bases, V lost 6 bases, and 7 bases had no gene match.

The CDR3 DNA sequence: TGTGCCAGCAGCCCTCAGGGGGCGGAAGGGGCCAACGTCCTGACTTTC. This encodes CASSPQGAEGANVLTF. The chain is built from TRBV13 and TRBJ2-6; 8 nucleotides match TRBD1. V trimming: 5 bases; J trimming: 4 bases; junction bases outside the gene matches: 7. CDR3 length equals 16 residues. CDR1 is PRHDT, CDR2 FYEKMQ, per germline (reference sequence).

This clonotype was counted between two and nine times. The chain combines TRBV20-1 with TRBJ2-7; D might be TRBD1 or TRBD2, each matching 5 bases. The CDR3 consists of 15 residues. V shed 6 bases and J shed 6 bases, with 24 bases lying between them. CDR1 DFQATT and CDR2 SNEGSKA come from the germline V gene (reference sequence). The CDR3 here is CSAGEMRGVVAEQYF. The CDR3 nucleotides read TGCAGTGCGGGAGAGATGAGAGGGGTGGTAGCCGAGCAGTACTTC.

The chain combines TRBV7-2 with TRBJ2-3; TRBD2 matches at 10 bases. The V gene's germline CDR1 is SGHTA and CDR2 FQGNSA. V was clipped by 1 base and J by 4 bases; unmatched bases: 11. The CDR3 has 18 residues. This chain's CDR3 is CASSLDPSLAGVPDTQYF. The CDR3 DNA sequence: TGTGCCAGCAGCTTAGACCCCTCTCTAGCGGGAGTCCCAGATACGCAGTATTTT. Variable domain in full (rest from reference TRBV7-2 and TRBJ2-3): GAGVSQSPSNKVTEKGKDVELRCDPISGHTALYWYRQSLGQGLEFLIYFQGNSAPDKSGLPSDRFSAERTGGSVSTLTIQRTQQEDSAVYLCASSLDPSLAGVPDTQYFGPGTRLTVL.